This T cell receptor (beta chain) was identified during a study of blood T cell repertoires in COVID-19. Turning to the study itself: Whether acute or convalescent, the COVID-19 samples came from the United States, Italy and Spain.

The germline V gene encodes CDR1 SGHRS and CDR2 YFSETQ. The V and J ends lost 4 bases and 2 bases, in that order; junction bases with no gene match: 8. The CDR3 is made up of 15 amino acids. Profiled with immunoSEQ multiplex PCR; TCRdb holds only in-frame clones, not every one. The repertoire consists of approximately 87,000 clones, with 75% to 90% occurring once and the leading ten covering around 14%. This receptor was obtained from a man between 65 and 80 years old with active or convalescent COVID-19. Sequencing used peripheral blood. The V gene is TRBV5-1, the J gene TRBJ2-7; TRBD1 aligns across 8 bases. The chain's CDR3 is CASSATGTGTYEQYF. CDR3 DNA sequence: TGCGCCAGCAGCGCCACCGGGACAGGCACCTACGAGCAGTACTTC.